What follows are 30 T cell receptor beta chains derived from one specimen sequenced in a study of shared T cell receptors in the human thymus. Repertoires were generated with immunoSEQ multiplex PCR, while TCRdb's copy carries only in-frame clones and drops some. The sample records 540,000 or so clones, more than 75% being singletons. These same data were also listed under a study on human thymus T cells.

The sample consisted of thymocytes. These receptors were taken from a boy under three years old with a congenital heart defect.

This clone was detected a few times. The chain carries TRBV6-5 and TRBJ1-1, with 7 bases identical to TRBD1. Looked up from germline, CDR1 is MNHEY and CDR2 is SVGAGI. This CDR3 comprises 13 residues. J gave up 4 bases and V 6 bases, and 5 bases lay outside the gene matches. The CDR3 protein is CASRSSGGTEAFF. As DNA, the CDR3 is TGTGCCAGCAGATCCTCAGGGGGCACTGAAGCTTTCTTT.

V gene TRBV14 combines with J gene TRBJ2-1; the D gene is possibly TRBD1 (7 bases). This CDR3 comprises 17 residues. V was cut by 2 bases and J by 0 bases, with 14 bases left in between. Germline-derived CDR1 and CDR2 are SGHDN and FVKESK. The CDR3 DNA reads as TGTGCCAGCAGCCAATTCAGGGGGGAGAGCTCCTACAATGAGCAGTTCTTC. Translated: CASSQFRGESSYNEQFF.

On this clone: The sample contains more than one DNA sequence encoding this CDR3. The rearrangement joins TRBV7-9 to TRBJ2-7, with a tentative D call TRBD1 (5 bases). The CDR3 is 13 residues long. The germline CDR1 and CDR2 sequences are SEHNR and FQNEAQ (reference sequence). V dropped 3 bases and J dropped 2 bases, with 8 bases sitting between them. The CDR3 is CASSFQGTYEQYF. CDR3 bases: TGTGCCAGCAGCTTCCAGGGTACCTACGAGCAGTACTTC. The full variable domain, in which reference TRBV7-9 and TRBJ2-7 provide the parts outside the CDR3, is DTGVSQNPRHKITKRGQNVTFRCDPISEHNRLYWYRQTLGQGPEFLTYFQNEAQLEKSRLLSDRFSAERPKGSFSTLEIQRTEQGDSAMYLCASSFQGTYEQYFGPGTRLTVT.

In this sample, this clone turned up a few times. CDR3 in amino acids: CASSRTSEAYNEQFF. CDR3 DNA: TGTGCCAGCAGCCGGACTAGCGAGGCCTACAATGAGCAGTTCTTC. J is TRBJ2-1 and V is TRBV5-6; TRBD2 matches at 9 bases. J was trimmed by 2 bases and V by 4 bases; bases with no gene match: 4. The CDR3 loop spans 15 amino acids. Germline V gene data show CDR1 as SGHDT and CDR2 as YYEEEE.

This clone has only one observation. CDR3 residues: CASSFRATYEQYF. For the CDR3, the DNA is TGTGCCAGCAGCTTTCGCGCGACCTACGAGCAGTACTTC. V usage is TRBV11-2 and J usage is TRBJ2-7; D unresolved. Trimming took off 3 bases at V and 2 bases at J, with 8 bases between the two ends. This CDR3 has 13 amino acids. Germline values: CDR1 SGHAT, CDR2 FQNNGV.

In its sample, this clone was seen once. V usage is TRBV30 and J usage is TRBJ2-1; 7 bases agree with TRBD1. The CDR3 is made up of 14 amino acids. Trimming cost V 2 bases and J 6 bases; bases outside gene matches: 7. Germline V CDR1 and CDR2: GTSNPN, SVGIG (reference sequence). The CDR3 spells CAWSRDTGVNEQFF. CDR3 bases: TGTGCCTGGAGTAGGGACACAGGGGTCAATGAGCAGTTCTTC.

The chain uses TRBV4-1 and TRBJ2-1; 10 positions agree with TRBD1. The CDR3 contains 15 residues. J gave up 6 bases and V 5 bases, and 7 bases lay outside the gene matches. Germline values: CDR1 MGHRA, CDR2 YSYEKL. The CDR3 here is CASSIGTGVRNEQFF. The CDR3 DNA reads as TGCGCCAGCAGCATCGGGACAGGGGTGCGCAATGAGCAGTTCTTC.

The chain employs TRBV28 and TRBJ2-7; 7 bases line up with TRBD1. In germline, CDR1 is MDHEN, CDR2 SYDVKM. V trimming: 3 bases; J trimming: 4 bases; junction bases outside the gene matches: 9. The CDR3 covers 15 residues. In nucleotides, the CDR3 is TGTGCCAGCAGTTTTTCAGCCAGGGGGTTGTACGAGCAGTACTTC. This gives the protein CASSFSARGLYEQYF. Drawing the rest from reference TRBV28 and TRBJ2-7, the complete variable domain is DVKVTQSSRYLVKRTGEKVFLECVQDMDHENMFWYRQDPGLGLRLIYFSYDVKMKEKGDIPEGYSVSREKKERFSLILESASTNQTSMYLCASSFSARGLYEQYFGPGTRLTVT.

A few counts support this clone. V and J are TRBV19 and TRBJ2-3; 7 bases are shared with TRBD2. From germline, CDR1 is LNHDA and CDR2 SQIVND (reference sequence). The CDR3 is 16 residues long. The ends lost 0 bases at V and 4 bases at J; junction bases unmatched: 7. CDR3 loop: CASSIDGAGVSDTQYF. In DNA, the CDR3 is TGTGCCAGTAGTATAGATGGGGCGGGAGTCTCAGATACGCAGTATTTT.

This clone has a single count. This chain links TRBV4-3 with TRBJ1-4; no firm D call. There are 19 residues in the CDR3. The V and J ends lost 1 base and 0 bases respectively, with 18 bases between them. Germline CDR1 is LGHNA and CDR2 is YSLEER. CDR3: CASSQVNRTKATTNEKLFF. The CDR3 DNA reads as TGCGCCAGCAGCCAAGTGAACAGAACCAAGGCTACAACTAATGAAAAACTGTTTTTT.

The chain combines TRBV28 with TRBJ1-1; the match to TRBD1 covers 10 bases. V was clipped by 1 base and J by 0 bases; unmatched bases: 8. Germline V gives CDR1 MDHEN, CDR2 SYDVKM. CDR3 length equals 18 residues. As DNA, the CDR3 is TGTGCCAGCAGTTTATCTCGGGACAGGGGAGATATGAACACTGAAGCTTTCTTT. This sequence encodes CASSLSRDRGDMNTEAFF.

The chain uses TRBV29-1 and TRBJ2-3, with TRBD1 matching over 10 bases. The junction had 12 bases not matched to a gene; V was cut back by 7 bases and J by 5 bases. Germline lookup yields CDR1 SQVTM and CDR2 ANQGSEA. The CDR3 contains 15 residues. The CDR3 DNA follows: TGCAGCGCCGACGATCCGGGACAGGGGAAAGATACGCAGTATTTT. Amino acids: CSADDPGQGKDTQYF.

The chain employs TRBV7-2 and TRBJ2-5; 7 bases map to TRBD2. The CDR3 is 14 amino acids. From germline, CDR1 is SGHTA and CDR2 FQGNSA. Trimming removed 5 bases from V and 7 bases from J; junction bases left unmatched: 10. Here the CDR3 DNA reads TGTGCCAGCAGCCGAAGACTAGCTCCCAGGACCCAGTACTTC. The encoded protein is CASSRRLAPRTQYF.

This sequence joins TRBV30 and TRBJ1-1; unclear D gene. CDR3 size: 13 residues. Germline CDR1 is GTSNPN and CDR2 is SVGIG (reference sequence). V gave up 2 bases and J gave up 1 base, with 8 bases separating them. CDR3: CAWSPQSNTEAFF. The CDR3 DNA is TGTGCCTGGAGTCCCCAGTCGAACACTGAAGCTTTCTTT.

The chain has TRBV11-2 and TRBJ1-1, with 8 bases aligning to TRBD1. CDR1 and CDR2 (germline): SGHAT, FQNNGV. The junction had 5 bases not matched to a gene; V was cut back by 4 bases and J by 1 base. The CDR3 extends over 15 amino acids. The CDR3 is CASSYDRGGNTEAFF. CDR3 sequence (DNA): TGTGCCAGCAGCTACGACAGGGGCGGGAACACTGAAGCTTTCTTT.

The DNA for the CDR3 is TGTGCCAGCAGCCAAGCTGGCCGGGATGAGCAGTACTTC. This encodes CASSQAGRDEQYF. The chain employs TRBV7-9 and TRBJ2-5, with a possible D match to TRBD2 (5 bases). The V end lost 5 bases, the J end lost 11 bases, and 18 bases lay between the germline ends. Germline V gives CDR1 SEHNR, CDR2 FQNEAQ (reference sequence). The CDR3 spans 13 residues.

The chain joins TRBV11-3 to TRBJ1-3; TRBD1 might be the D (6 bases). The CDR3 extends over 16 amino acids. The germline V and J ends were trimmed by 4 bases and 0 bases, with 13 bases remaining between them. Looked up from germline, CDR1 is SGHNT and CDR2 is YENEEA. This CDR3 reads CASSCAQGGSGNTIYF. The CDR3 DNA is TGTGCCAGCAGCTGCGCCCAAGGGGGCTCTGGAAACACCATATATTTT.

This clone was counted between two and nine times. The rearrangement joins TRBV6-5 to TRBJ2-3, with 10 nucleotides matching TRBD2. The CDR3 totals 16 residues. Germline V gives CDR1 MNHEY, CDR2 SVGAGI. Germline trimming cut 0 bases from V and 4 bases from J; bases unmatched to any gene: 4. DNA for the CDR3: TGTGCCAGCAGTTACTCGGGCCTAGCGGGAGCAGATACGCAGTATTTT. Its protein is CASSYSGLAGADTQYF.

The chain links TRBV5-6 to TRBJ2-7; 7 bases align to TRBD1. With V trimmed by 4 bases and J by 3 bases, 10 bases remained unmatched. The CDR3 is 15 residues long. Germline V gene data show CDR1 as SGHDT and CDR2 as YYEEEE. The CDR3 is CASSTRRDRDYEQYF. As DNA, the CDR3 is TGTGCCAGCAGCACCAGACGGGACAGAGACTACGAGCAGTACTTC.

The genes are TRBV6-5 and TRBJ2-2, with D possibly matching TRBD1 (6 bases). Deletions cut 7 bases from V and 3 bases from J, with 15 bases between. CDR1 and CDR2 from the germline V gene are MNHEY and SVGAGI. This CDR3 is 15 amino acids long. The CDR3 sequence: CASTWTAGDTGELFF. Written as DNA, the CDR3 is TGTGCCAGCACATGGACAGCCGGGGACACCGGGGAGCTGTTTTTT.

This clone was observed a few times. The chain carries TRBV5-1 and TRBJ1-1; D uncertain. This CDR3 region has 11 residues. From germline, CDR1 is SGHRS and CDR2 YFSETQ. The V and J ends lost 0 bases and 10 bases respectively, with 7 bases between them. For the CDR3, the DNA is TGCGCCAGCAGCTTGGGAGGGCGAGCTTTCTTT. Translation: CASSLGGRAFF.

The V call is TRBV10-1, the J call TRBJ2-1; D is perhaps TRBD1 (6 bases). The V end lost 0 bases, the J end lost 3 bases, and 15 bases lay between the germline ends. Germline CDR1 WNHNN, CDR2 SYGVQD (reference sequence). There are 17 residues in the CDR3. CDR3 nucleotide sequence: TGCGCCAGCAGTGAGTCGATAGGCCCGGGACACTACAATGAGCAGTTCTTC. Translating gives CASSESIGPGHYNEQFF.

As concerns this clone: This same CDR3 is encoded by further DNA sequences in the sample. J is TRBJ2-3 and V is TRBV19; TRBD2 matches 11 bases. The CDR3 contains 15 residues. From germline, CDR1 is LNHDA and CDR2 SQIVND (reference sequence). Losses at the gene ends were 5 bases for V and 3 bases for J; bases not matched to a gene: 4. The CDR3 region is CASSPRLAGTDTQYF. As DNA, the CDR3 is TGTGCCAGTAGTCCCCGACTAGCGGGGACAGATACGCAGTATTTT.

This chain connects TRBV7-9 to TRBJ1-5; D not resolved. Trimming cost V 7 bases and J 4 bases, with 14 bases left between them. Germline-derived CDR1 and CDR2 are SEHNR and FQNEAQ (reference sequence). The CDR3 is 14 residues long. Written as DNA, the CDR3 is TGTGCCAGCATGCTGGGTCGGGGTAATCAGCCCCAGCATTTT. Its translation: CASMLGRGNQPQHF.

This clone was recorded only once. The CDR3 loop reads CASSPGLAGVQETQYF. DNA of the CDR3: TGTGCCAGCAGTCCCGGACTAGCGGGAGTCCAAGAGACCCAGTACTTC. The chain recombines TRBV2 with TRBJ2-5; 13 positions match TRBD2. The CDR3 totals 16 residues. V was clipped by 5 bases and J by 1 base; unmatched bases: 4. Germline V CDR1 and CDR2: SNHLY, FYNNEI.

The V and J genes are TRBV29-1 and TRBJ2-1; 9 bases map to TRBD2. The CDR3 totals 13 residues. Germline trimming cut 4 bases from V and 8 bases from J; bases unmatched to any gene: 6. CDR1 SQVTM and CDR2 ANQGSEA come from the germline V gene. For the CDR3, the DNA is TGCAGCGTTGGCCTAGCGGGAATGGATGAGCAGTTCTTC. As protein: CSVGLAGMDEQFF.

This clone has just a few counts. The chain combines TRBV12-5 with TRBJ1-2; 10 bases are shared with TRBD1. Germline V gene data show CDR1 as LGHNT and CDR2 as FRNRAP. This CDR3 is 15 amino acids long. With V trimmed by 1 base and J by 4 bases, 3 bases remained unmatched. CDR3 DNA: TGTGCTAGTGGTTTGGGGGACAGGGGACTCTATGGCTACACCTTC. Amino acid sequence: CASGLGDRGLYGYTF.

This chain connects TRBV4-3 to TRBJ2-1; weak D call: TRBD2 (6 bases). CDR1 and CDR2 (germline): LGHNA, YSLEER. The CDR3 is 18 residues long. V was shortened by 3 bases and J by 4 bases, with 22 bases between the two germline ends. CDR3 sequence: CASSQITSGAPEYNEQFF. The CDR3 nucleotides read TGCGCCAGCAGCCAGATCACCTCGGGAGCACCCGAATACAATGAGCAGTTCTTC.

This clone appeared a single time. This rearrangement joins TRBV27 to TRBJ2-1; a weak D match, TRBD1 (5 bases). Deletions cut 6 bases from V and 7 bases from J, with 28 bases between. The germline V gene encodes CDR1 MNHEY and CDR2 SMNVEV (reference sequence). The CDR3 totals 18 residues. The chain's CDR3 is CASSPPPLAGPPLNEQFF. CDR3 in DNA: TGTGCCAGCAGCCCTCCCCCCCTGGCAGGGCCCCCTTTGAATGAGCAGTTCTTC.

The rearrangement uses TRBV29-1 and TRBJ1-1; D ambiguous. Between the trimmed V and J ends, which lost 6 bases and 0 bases, there was a span of 11 bases. Germline values: CDR1 SQVTM, CDR2 ANQGSEA. This CDR3 is built from 13 residues. The CDR3 protein is CSVHTVLNTEAFF. The CDR3 DNA sequence: TGCAGCGTCCATACAGTTCTGAACACTGAAGCTTTCTTT.